The 17 T cell receptor beta chains below all came from one sample that was sequenced in a study of blood T cells in healthy people across ages. A second PCR, run for roughly 7 to 12 cycles, used a sample-barcoded 5' primer plus a J-beta primer mix. TCRdb reanalysed the 5' RACE reads using MiXCR and keeps one entry per CDR3 protein. The table has roughly 2 million distinct CDR3 sequences, 49% seen once. Sequencing was done on a sample of blood. Every receptor here comes from a woman aged 35 to 49 in good health.

The V and J genes are TRBV3-1 and TRBJ1-4, with 7 bases matching TRBD1. The CDR3 is 14 amino acids. CDR1 is LGHDT and CDR2 is YNNKEL in the germline V gene (reference sequence). J was trimmed by 8 bases and V by 4 bases; bases with no gene match: 7. The CDR3 is CASSPLPDREKLFF. Here the CDR3 DNA reads TGTGCCAGCAGCCCTCTCCCGGACAGGGAAAAACTGTTTTTT.

V is TRBV10-2 and J is TRBJ2-3; 8 nucleotides agree with TRBD2. CDR1 is WSHSY, CDR2 SAAADI, per germline. V lost 4 bases and J lost 2; bases outside the gene matches: 11. This CDR3 comprises 17 residues. The CDR3 spells CASSGPGTSLSTDTQYF. The DNA of the CDR3 is TGCGCCAGCAGTGGCCCTGGGACTAGTCTTTCCACAGATACGCAGTATTTT.

This rearrangement joins TRBV20-1 to TRBJ1-6; 11 nucleotides agree with TRBD1. The V segment lost 3 bases and the J segment 4 bases; nucleotides outside the gene matches: 2. The germline CDR1 and CDR2 sequences are DFQATT and SNEGSKA (reference sequence). CDR3 length: 15 residues. CDR3 protein: CSASGTGGYNSPLHF. CDR3 nucleotide sequence: TGCAGTGCTAGTGGGACAGGGGGTTATAATTCACCCCTCCACTTT.

This clonotype has a handful of counts. V is TRBV7-2 and J is TRBJ2-5, with TRBD1 matching over 9 bases. This CDR3 is built from 16 residues. Looked up from germline, CDR1 is SGHTA and CDR2 is FQGNSA. V lost 1 base, J lost 3 bases, and 6 bases stayed unmatched. The CDR3 region has the DNA TGTGCCAGCAGCTTAGTCCGCGGGACAGGGAAAGAGACCCAGTACTTC. Encoded protein: CASSLVRGTGKETQYF. The full variable domain, with the rest looked up from reference TRBV7-2 and TRBJ2-5, is GAGVSQSPSNKVTEKGKDVELRCDPISGHTALYWYRQSLGQGLEFLIYFQGNSAPDKSGLPSDRFSAERTGGSVSTLTIQRTQQEDSAVYLCASSLVRGTGKETQYFGPGTRLLVL.

The V gene is TRBV20-1, the J gene TRBJ2-3; D not resolved. The CDR3 is made up of 15 amino acids. CDR1 and CDR2 (germline): DFQATT, SNEGSKA (reference sequence). Trimming removed 3 bases from V and 3 bases from J, with 16 bases in between. CDR3 residues: CSARRPPQRTDTQYF. CDR3 coding DNA: TGCAGTGCTAGGAGACCCCCCCAAAGAACAGATACGCAGTATTTT.

The CDR3 loop is CASSQDLERVSTDTQYF. As DNA, the CDR3 is TGCGCCAGCAGCCAAGATTTGGAGCGGGTGTCCACAGATACGCAGTATTTT. The chain combines TRBV4-1 with TRBJ2-3; TRBD2 is a possible D gene (6 bases). Between the trimmed V and J ends, which lost 0 bases and 2 bases, there was a span of 15 bases. Germline CDR1 is MGHRA and CDR2 is YSYEKL. The CDR3 sequence is 17 residues long.

This clonotype was detected a few times. This chain joins TRBV12-3 or TRBV12-4 and TRBJ2-1; the D is unclear. The J call is in doubt because the DNA end fits TRBJ2-7 better. This CDR3 region has 13 residues. The CDR3: CASSLGRYNEQYF. In DNA, the CDR3 is TGTGCCAGCAGTTTGGGCAGGTACAATGAGCAGTACTTC.

This clonotype was counted ten times or more. V is TRBV10-3 and J is TRBJ2-7; D is perhaps TRBD1 (5 bases). Trimming shortened V by 9 bases and J by 2 bases, and 17 bases separated the two germline ends. CDR3 length: 14 amino acids. The germline CDR1 and CDR2 sequences are ENHRY and SYGVKD. Here the CDR3 DNA reads TGTGCCATGAGTACGACAGACTCTACCTACGAGCAGTACTTC. It encodes CAMSTTDSTYEQYF.

V gene TRBV7-9 combines with J gene TRBJ2-5; D possibly matches TRBD1 or TRBD2 (5 bases each). This CDR3 is 16 amino acids long. Trimming removed 5 bases from V and 5 bases from J, with 21 bases in between. CDR1 is SEHNR, CDR2 FQNEAQ, per germline (reference sequence). The CDR3 region has the DNA TGTGCCAGCAGCATGTCTCAAACCGGGACCTGGGAGACCCAGTACTTC. Amino acids: CASSMSQTGTWETQYF.

Details on this clonotype: At one of its ends the junction is not consistent with the germline gene, which may arise from a read error. The chain combines TRBV11-2 with TRBJ1-1; tentatively, D is TRBD1 (5 bases). Looked up from germline, CDR1 is SGHAT and CDR2 is FQNNGV. The CDR3 spans 13 residues. The CDR3 DNA sequence: TGTGCCAGCAGCACATTGGGGCAGCCTGAGGCTTTCTTT. Translating gives CASSTLGQPEAFF.

The rearrangement joins TRBV28 to TRBJ1-1; D uncertain. Germline V CDR1 and CDR2: MDHEN, SYDVKM. The V end was cut by 7 bases, the J end by 1 base, with 7 bases between. This CDR3 contains 12 residues. The CDR3 DNA sequence: TGTGCCAGCACCCTTCGGAACACTGAAGCTTTCTTT. It specifies CASTLRNTEAFF.

This clonotype was picked up many times. The rearrangement joins TRBV28 to TRBJ2-7; 7 bases align to TRBD1. The CDR3 has 13 amino acids. Germline CDR1 MDHEN, CDR2 SYDVKM. Losses at the gene ends were 6 bases for V and 1 base for J; bases not matched to a gene: 3. CDR3 region: CASRRGQSYEQYF. In DNA, the CDR3 is TGTGCCAGCAGAAGGGGACAGTCCTACGAGCAGTACTTC.

DNA of the CDR3: TGTGCCATCAGTGAGGGGGCAGTTGGCAGCAATCAGCCCCAGCATTTT. Translating gives CAISEGAVGSNQPQHF. The chain has TRBV10-3 and TRBJ1-5; TRBD1 is a possible D gene (5 bases). The CDR3 extends over 16 amino acids. Germline V CDR1 and CDR2: ENHRY, SYGVKD. Trimming took 2 bases from V and 1 from J, leaving 12 bases between them.

This clonotype was seen more than once but under ten times. The chain links TRBV13 to TRBJ2-7; D possibly corresponds to TRBD2 (6 bases). Germline CDR1 is PRHDT and CDR2 is FYEKMQ (reference sequence). This CDR3 region has 15 residues. V was pared by 2 bases and J by 3 bases, with 14 bases between. CDR3 in amino acids: CASSLRREVGYEQYF. The CDR3 DNA reads TGTGCCAGCAGCTTAAGGAGGGAGGTAGGCTACGAGCAGTACTTC.

This clonotype came up a few times. The chain uses TRBV9 and TRBJ2-5; 9 positions agree with TRBD2. Germline CDR1 is SGDLS and CDR2 is YYNGEE. V was pared by 2 bases and J by 4 bases, with 12 bases of the junction left unmatched. The CDR3 spans 17 residues. The DNA for the CDR3 is TGTGCCAGCAGCGTTTTGCCTAGCGGGGACCCCCGAGAGACCCAGTACTTC. Amino acid sequence: CASSVLPSGDPRETQYF.

The chain couples TRBV4-3 to TRBJ2-5, with TRBD2 as a possible D gene (6 bases). CDR1 is LGHNA and CDR2 is YSLEER in the germline V gene. This CDR3 is 15 amino acids long. V lost 6 bases to trimming and J lost 1 base, with 15 bases between them. CDR3 nucleotide sequence: TGCGCCAGCAGTCCTCAGGGAGGTACCCAAGAGACCCAGTACTTC. Translating gives CASSPQGGTQETQYF.

The chain uses TRBV27 and TRBJ1-6; D is undetermined. The CDR3 contains 16 residues. Trimming pared 0 bases from V and 8 bases from J, leaving 14 bases between. CDR1 is MNHEY, CDR2 SMNVEV, per germline (reference sequence). The DNA of the CDR3 is TGTGCCAGCAGTTTATCGATCGGAGGGTCTGATTCACCCCTCCACTTT. Translating it yields CASSLSIGGSDSPLHF.